The sequence of this TCR beta chain was determined in a study of T cell responses to AZD1222 COVID-19 vaccine. Study as a whole: Pooled samples include second doses given at about 4 or 12 weeks.

Germline V lookup: CDR1 LGHNA, CDR2 YSLEER. Deletions cut 0 bases from V and 2 bases from J, with 8 bases between. This CDR3 is 14 amino acids long. Method: immunoSEQ multiplex PCR; TCRdb's copy keeps in-frame clones and lacks some. The sample has about 120,000 clones, around 85% seen once; the top ten hold approximately 8.8%. Study results and caveats: Among vaccine-associated CD4 TCRs, coverage spanned spike, with dominance at 160-218 and 743-854. Females made up more of the donors, who were largely white British, and clonal diversity may have come out too low.

In its sample, this clone was seen a few times. As yet, its antigen is unknown. This specimen consisted of peripheral blood, obtained on day 0 of AZD1222 vaccination. This TCR was sampled from an adult in good health. The chain is built from TRBV4-3 and TRBJ2-7; D gene unclear. DNA of the CDR3: TGCGCCAGCAGCCAAGAAACCCCTACCTACGAGCAGTACTTC. Its protein product is CASSQETPTYEQYF.